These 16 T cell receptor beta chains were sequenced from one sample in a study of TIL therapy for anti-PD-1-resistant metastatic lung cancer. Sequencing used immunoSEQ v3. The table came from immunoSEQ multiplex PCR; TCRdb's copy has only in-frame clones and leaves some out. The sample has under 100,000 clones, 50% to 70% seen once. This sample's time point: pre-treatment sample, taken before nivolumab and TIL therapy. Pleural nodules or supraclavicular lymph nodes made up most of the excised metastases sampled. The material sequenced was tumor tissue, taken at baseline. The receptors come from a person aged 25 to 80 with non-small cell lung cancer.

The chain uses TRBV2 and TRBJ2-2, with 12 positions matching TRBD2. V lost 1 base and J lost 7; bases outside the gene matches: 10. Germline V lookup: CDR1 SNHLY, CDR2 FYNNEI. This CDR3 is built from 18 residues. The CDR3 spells CASSEEKGLAGKVGELFF. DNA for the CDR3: TGTGCCAGCAGTGAAGAAAAAGGACTAGCGGGAAAGGTCGGGGAGCTGTTTTTT.

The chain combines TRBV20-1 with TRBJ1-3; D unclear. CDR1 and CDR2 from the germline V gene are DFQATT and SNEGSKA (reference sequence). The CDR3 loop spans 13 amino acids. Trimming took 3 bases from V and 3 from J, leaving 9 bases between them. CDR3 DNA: TGCAGTGCTAGTCTCAACGGTGGAAACACCATATATTTT. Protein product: CSASLNGGNTIYF.

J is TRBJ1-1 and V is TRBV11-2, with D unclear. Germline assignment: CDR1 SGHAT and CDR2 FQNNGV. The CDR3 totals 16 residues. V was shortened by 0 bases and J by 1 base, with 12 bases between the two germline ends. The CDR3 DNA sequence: TGTGCCAGCAGCTTAGACTTTTTAGGGAAGAACACTGAAGCTTTCTTT. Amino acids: CASSLDFLGKNTEAFF. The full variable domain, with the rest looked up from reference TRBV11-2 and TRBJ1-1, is EAGVAQSPRYKIIEKRQSVAFWCNPISGHATLYWYQQILGQGPKLLIQFQNNGVVDDSQLPKDRFSAERLKGVDSTLKIQPAKLEDSAVYLCASSLDFLGKNTEAFFGQGTRLTVV.

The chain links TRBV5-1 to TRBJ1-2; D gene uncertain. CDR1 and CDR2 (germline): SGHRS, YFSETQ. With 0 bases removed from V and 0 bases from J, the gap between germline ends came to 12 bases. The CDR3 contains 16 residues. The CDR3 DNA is TGCGCCAGCAGCTTGGAGGGTGACATAGCTAACTATGGCTACACCTTC. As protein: CASSLEGDIANYGYTF.

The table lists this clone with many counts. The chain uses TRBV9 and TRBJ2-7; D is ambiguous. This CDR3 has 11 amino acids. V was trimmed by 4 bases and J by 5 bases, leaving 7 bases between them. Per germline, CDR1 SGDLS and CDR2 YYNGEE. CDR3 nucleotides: TGTGCCAGCAGCCTAGGCCACGAGCAGTACTTC. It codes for CASSLGHEQYF.

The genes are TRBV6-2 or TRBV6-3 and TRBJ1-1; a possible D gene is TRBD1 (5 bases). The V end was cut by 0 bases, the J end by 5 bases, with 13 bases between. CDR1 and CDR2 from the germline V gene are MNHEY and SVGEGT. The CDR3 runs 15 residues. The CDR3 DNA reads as TGTGCCAGCAGTTACTCGTGGGGGAGTCGGACTGAAGCTTTCTTT. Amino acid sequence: CASSYSWGSRTEAFF.

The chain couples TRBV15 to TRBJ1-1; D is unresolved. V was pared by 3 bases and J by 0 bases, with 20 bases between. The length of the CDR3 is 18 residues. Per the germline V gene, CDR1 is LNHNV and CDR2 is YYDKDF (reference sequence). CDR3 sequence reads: CATSSAFGLLNMNTEAFF. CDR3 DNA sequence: TGTGCCACCAGCAGTGCCTTTGGACTGCTGAACATGAACACTGAAGCTTTCTTT.

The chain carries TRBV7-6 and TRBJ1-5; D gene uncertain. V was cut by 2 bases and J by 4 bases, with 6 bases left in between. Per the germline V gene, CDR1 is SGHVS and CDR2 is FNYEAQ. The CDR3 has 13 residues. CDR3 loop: CASSLTTNQPQHF. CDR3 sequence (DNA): TGTGCCAGCAGCTTAACAACAAATCAGCCCCAGCATTTT.

CDR3 DNA sequence: TGTGCCAGCAGTTCGCTTAACTATGGCTACACCTTC. It encodes CASSSLNYGYTF. This chain uses TRBV28 with TRBJ1-2; D unresolved. The CDR3 spans 12 residues. Trimming shortened V by 4 bases and J by 1 base, and 4 bases separated the two germline ends. The germline CDR1 and CDR2 sequences are MDHEN and SYDVKM.

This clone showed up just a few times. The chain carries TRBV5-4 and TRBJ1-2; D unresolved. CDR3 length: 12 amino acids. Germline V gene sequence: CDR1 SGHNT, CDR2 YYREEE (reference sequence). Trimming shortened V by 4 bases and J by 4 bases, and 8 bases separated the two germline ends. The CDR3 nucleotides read TGTGCCAGCAGCCCCTCGGGCTATGGCTACACCTTC. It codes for CASSPSGYGYTF.

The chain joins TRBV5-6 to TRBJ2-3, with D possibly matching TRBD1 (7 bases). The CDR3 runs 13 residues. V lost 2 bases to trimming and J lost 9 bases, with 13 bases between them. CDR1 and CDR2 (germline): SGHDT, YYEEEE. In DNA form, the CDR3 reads TGTGCCAGCAGCTTAAGACAGGGAGGAACGCAGTATTTT. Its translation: CASSLRQGGTQYF. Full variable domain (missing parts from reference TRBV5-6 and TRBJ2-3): DAGVTQSPTHLIKTRGQQVTLRCSPKSGHDTVSWYQQALGQGPQFIFQYYEEEERQRGNFPDRFSGHQFPNYSSELNVNALLLGDSALYLCASSLRQGGTQYFGPGTRLTVL.

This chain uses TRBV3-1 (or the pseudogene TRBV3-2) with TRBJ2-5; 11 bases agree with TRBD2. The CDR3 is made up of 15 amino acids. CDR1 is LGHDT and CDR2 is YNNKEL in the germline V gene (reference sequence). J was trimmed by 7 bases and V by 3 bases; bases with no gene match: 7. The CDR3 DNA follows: TGTGCCAGCAGCCAGTACACTAGCGGGAGTCGGACCCAGTACTTC. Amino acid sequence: CASSQYTSGSRTQYF.

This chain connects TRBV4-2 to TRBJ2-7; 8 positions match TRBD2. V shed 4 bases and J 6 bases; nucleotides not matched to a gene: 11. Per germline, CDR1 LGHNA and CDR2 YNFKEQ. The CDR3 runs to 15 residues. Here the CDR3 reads CASSREQSGGFEQYF. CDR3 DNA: TGTGCCAGCAGCCGAGAGCAAAGCGGGGGTTTCGAGCAGTACTTC.

The CDR3 spells CASSPDSANTEAFF. CDR3 coding DNA: TGCGCCAGCAGCCCGGACAGCGCGAACACTGAAGCTTTCTTT. The chain joins TRBV4-1 to TRBJ1-1; tentative D call: TRBD1 (6 bases). The germline gives CDR1 MGHRA, CDR2 YSYEKL. V was cut by 4 bases and J by 1 base, with 10 bases left in between. The CDR3 runs 14 residues.

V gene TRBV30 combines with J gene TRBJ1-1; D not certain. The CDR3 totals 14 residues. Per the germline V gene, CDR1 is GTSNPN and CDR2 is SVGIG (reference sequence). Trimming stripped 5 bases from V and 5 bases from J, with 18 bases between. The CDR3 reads CAWAPGGWGTEAFF. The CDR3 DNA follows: TGTGCCTGGGCCCCGGGAGGTTGGGGAACTGAAGCTTTCTTT.

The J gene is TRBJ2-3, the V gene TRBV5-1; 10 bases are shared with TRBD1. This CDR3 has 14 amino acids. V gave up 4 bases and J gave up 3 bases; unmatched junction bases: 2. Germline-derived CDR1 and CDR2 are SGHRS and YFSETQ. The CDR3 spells CASSQGQGTDTQYF. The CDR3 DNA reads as TGCGCCAGCAGCCAGGGACAGGGGACAGATACGCAGTATTTT. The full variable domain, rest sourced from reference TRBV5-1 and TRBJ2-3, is KAGVTQTPRYLIKTRGQQVTLSCSPISGHRSVSWYQQTPGQGLQFLFEYFSETQRNKGNFPGRFSGRQFSNSRSEMNVSTLELGDSALYLCASSQGQGTDTQYFGPGTRLTVL.